Described below is a single T cell receptor (beta chain) sequence and its context. The assay was immunoSEQ multiplex PCR, and TCRdb's table has in-frame clones only and misses some. This sample yields about 320,000 clones, of which 85% to 95% are seen a single time; around 3.9% belongs to the top ten. Participants were aged 18 to 89 years from approximately 23 US areas. Cohort assignment relied on participant-reported clinical history. This entry belongs to a study of blood T cell repertoires in COVID-19. The TCR sequence derives from a woman aged 30 to 39 who had been exposed to COVID-19. Sample: PBMCs or T cells enriched from blood (not recorded which).

The CDR3 reads CASTPPDGYTF. The CDR3 DNA sequence: TGTGCCAGTACCCCCCCGGATGGCTACACCTTC. The chain uses TRBV19 and TRBJ1-2; D gene uncertain. CDR3 size: 11 residues. The V and J ends lost 7 bases and 6 bases respectively, with 9 bases between them. Germline CDR1 LNHDA, CDR2 SQIVND (reference sequence).